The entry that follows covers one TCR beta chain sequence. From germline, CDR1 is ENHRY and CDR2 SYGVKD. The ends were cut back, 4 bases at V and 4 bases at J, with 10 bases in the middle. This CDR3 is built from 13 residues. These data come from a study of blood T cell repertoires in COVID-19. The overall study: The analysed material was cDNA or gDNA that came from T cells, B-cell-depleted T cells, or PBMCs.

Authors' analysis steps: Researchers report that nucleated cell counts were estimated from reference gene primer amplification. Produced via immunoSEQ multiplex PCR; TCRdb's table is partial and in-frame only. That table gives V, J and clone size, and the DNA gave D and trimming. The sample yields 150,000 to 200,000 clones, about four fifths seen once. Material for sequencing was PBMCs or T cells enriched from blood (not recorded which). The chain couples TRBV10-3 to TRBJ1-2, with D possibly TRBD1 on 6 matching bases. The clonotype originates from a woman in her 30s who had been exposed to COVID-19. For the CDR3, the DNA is TGTGCCATCAGTGCGGACAGCACCTATGGCTACACCTTC. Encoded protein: CAISADSTYGYTF.